Presented here are 20 T cell receptor beta chains from one specimen sequenced in a study of T cell responses to AZD1222 COVID-19 vaccine. Measured with immunoSEQ multiplex PCR; TCRdb has only the in-frame clones, and not every one. There are roughly 140,000 clones in the sample; around 90% occur only once, and roughly 3.2% lies in the top ten. The input for sequencing was peripheral blood, taken 28 days after the second AZD1222 dose. The receptors were gathered from an adult who received the AZD1222 COVID-19 vaccine.

This clone occurred a few times. The chain uses TRBV6-1 and TRBJ1-2; 9 nucleotides match TRBD1. CDR1 and CDR2 (germline): MNHNS, SASEGT. Unmatched junction bases numbered 7, after V lost 1 base and J lost 7 bases. There are 15 residues in the CDR3. The CDR3 is CASSEGGQGSGGYTF. For the CDR3, the DNA is TGTGCCAGCAGTGAAGGGGGACAGGGTTCGGGTGGCTACACCTTC.

V is TRBV6-5 and J is TRBJ1-1; TRBD1 might be the D (5 bases). Trimming stripped 5 bases from V and 4 bases from J, with 8 bases between. In germline, CDR1 is MNHEY, CDR2 SVGAGI. The CDR3 runs 12 residues. CDR3 protein: CASSQGRTEAFF. The CDR3, as DNA: TGTGCCAGCAGTCAGGGACGCACTGAAGCTTTCTTT.

The chain has TRBV30 and TRBJ1-2; D ambiguous. The CDR3 has 12 amino acids. Trimming shortened V by 5 bases and J by 0 bases, and 7 bases separated the two germline ends. Germline assignment: CDR1 GTSNPN and CDR2 SVGIG (reference sequence). CDR3 loop: CAWALANYGYTF. In DNA form, the CDR3 reads TGTGCCTGGGCCCTAGCTAACTATGGCTACACCTTC.

This clone was seen a handful of times. The genes are TRBV20-1 and TRBJ1-5; D unresolved. V was trimmed by 3 bases and J by 3 bases, leaving 15 bases between them. The CDR3 spans 15 residues. Germline V gene lookup returns CDR1 DFQATT and CDR2 SNEGSKA (reference sequence). CDR3 residues: CSASLSASYNQPQHF. CDR3 in DNA: TGCAGTGCTAGTCTTTCGGCCAGCTACAATCAGCCCCAGCATTTT.

This chain connects TRBV7-9 to TRBJ2-7; D might be TRBD2 (6 bases). Trimming took 7 bases from V and 3 from J, leaving 16 bases between them. The CDR3 sequence is 14 residues long. The germline V gene encodes CDR1 SEHNR and CDR2 FQNEAQ (reference sequence). The CDR3 loop is CASTHRDSSYEQYF. The CDR3 bases are TGTGCCAGCACCCACCGGGACTCAAGCTACGAGCAGTACTTC.

The rearrangement links TRBV9 to TRBJ1-5, with 7 bases aligning to TRBD1. The V segment lost 3 bases and the J segment 6 bases; nucleotides outside the gene matches: 6. This CDR3 region has 14 residues. CDR1 SGDLS and CDR2 YYNGEE come from the germline V gene. The CDR3 DNA is TGTGCCAGCAGCGGGGGGACAGTCGGTCAGCCCCAGCATTTT. Translation gives CASSGGTVGQPQHF.

This rearrangement joins TRBV10-3 to TRBJ1-2; the match to TRBD1 covers 10 bases. The germline CDR1 and CDR2 sequences are ENHRY and SYGVKD. The CDR3 is 13 residues long. V shed 5 bases, J shed 13 bases, and the junction held 10 bases outside the gene matches. CDR3 sequence (DNA): TGTGCCATCAGTCCCGGGACAGGGGATTTCGGCACCTTC. This sequence encodes CAISPGTGDFGTF.

The CDR3 DNA follows: TGTGCCAGCACCAAGGCCGGTTCGGCCACTGAAGCTTTCTTT. Its translation: CASTKAGSATEAFF. The V and J genes are TRBV6-5 and TRBJ1-1, with D unclear. CDR1 is MNHEY and CDR2 is SVGAGI in the germline V gene. This CDR3 has 14 amino acids. Trimming pared 7 bases from V and 4 bases from J, leaving 16 bases between.

V usage is TRBV19 and J usage is TRBJ2-1; a possible D gene is TRBD2 (5 bases). The germline V gene encodes CDR1 LNHDA and CDR2 SQIVND (reference sequence). This CDR3 is built from 15 residues. V was clipped by 3 bases and J by 3 bases, with 12 bases between them. In DNA form, the CDR3 reads TGTGCCAGTAGTATCGGGTGGGAGAGCTACAATGAGCAGTTCTTC. Its protein is CASSIGWESYNEQFF. The full variable domain, rest sourced from reference TRBV19 and TRBJ2-1, is DGGITQSPKYLFRKEGQNVTLSCEQNLNHDAMYWYRQDPGQGLRLIYYSQIVNDFQKGDIAEGYSVSREKKESFPLTVTSAQKNPTAFYLCASSIGWESYNEQFFGPGTRLTVL.

V usage is TRBV3-1 (or the pseudogene TRBV3-2) and J usage is TRBJ2-7, with 8 bases fitting TRBD2. Losses at the gene ends were 1 base for V and 2 bases for J; bases not matched to a gene: 4. Germline V lookup: CDR1 LGHDT, CDR2 YNNKEL (reference sequence). This CDR3 contains 15 residues. Here the CDR3 DNA reads TGTGCCAGCAGCCAAGCCTCCGGGGGGGCCTACGAGCAGTACTTC. Protein: CASSQASGGAYEQYF.

This clone was seen a single time. The chain employs TRBV15 and TRBJ2-1, with D tentatively TRBD1 (5 bases). V lost 0 bases and J lost 0, with 9 bases in between. The germline CDR1 and CDR2 sequences are LNHNV and YYDKDF (reference sequence). CDR3 length: 16 residues. The CDR3 loop is CATSRDRQSSYNEQFF. For the CDR3, the DNA is TGTGCCACCAGCAGAGATCGACAGAGCTCCTACAATGAGCAGTTCTTC.

This clone was seen just once. J is TRBJ1-1 and V is TRBV2, with a possible D match to TRBD1 (5 bases). The V gene lost 1 base and the J gene lost 1 base, with 10 bases spanning the gap. The V gene's germline CDR1 is SNHLY and CDR2 FYNNEI. This CDR3 has 15 amino acids. The CDR3 region has the DNA TGTGCCAGCAGTGAAGATAGGGGTGGGAACACTGAAGCTTTCTTT. Protein sequence: CASSEDRGGNTEAFF.

This CDR3 is CASSLELLKETQYF. DNA for the CDR3: TGCGCCAGCAGCTTGGAACTCTTGAAAGAGACCCAGTACTTC. This chain connects TRBV5-1 to TRBJ2-5; the D is unclear. The CDR3 loop spans 14 amino acids. The V end was cut by 0 bases, the J end by 3 bases, with 9 bases between. Germline CDR1 is SGHRS and CDR2 is YFSETQ. Filled out from reference TRBV5-1 and TRBJ2-5, the complete variable domain reads KAGVTQTPRYLIKTRGQQVTLSCSPISGHRSVSWYQQTPGQGLQFLFEYFSETQRNKGNFPGRFSGRQFSNSRSEMNVSTLELGDSALYLCASSLELLKETQYFGPGTRLLVL.

The chain is built from TRBV6-1 and TRBJ2-3; 9 bases line up with TRBD2. The CDR3 loop spans 16 amino acids. V lost 2 bases, J lost 2 bases, and 5 bases stayed unmatched. In germline, CDR1 is MNHNS, CDR2 SASEGT. CDR3 region: CASSELASGNTDTQYF. The CDR3 DNA sequence: TGTGCCAGCAGTGAATTGGCTAGCGGGAACACAGATACGCAGTATTTT.

The rearrangement links TRBV27 to TRBJ2-7, with D perhaps being TRBD1 or TRBD2 (6 bases each). The germline gives CDR1 MNHEY, CDR2 SMNVEV (reference sequence). Trimming shortened V by 5 bases and J by 3 bases, and 17 bases separated the two germline ends. This CDR3 spans 15 amino acids. The CDR3 DNA reads as TGTGCCAGCAGTGGGGGCGGGGCAATTCTCTACGAGCAGTACTTC. It specifies CASSGGGAILYEQYF.

The gene calls are TRBV3-1 (or the pseudogene TRBV3-2) and TRBJ2-1, with 7 bases that match TRBD1. Germline CDR1 reads LGHDT; CDR2 reads YNNKEL (reference sequence). V lost 4 bases to trimming and J lost 8 bases; unmatched junction nucleotides: 2. The CDR3 spans 12 residues. The CDR3 coding sequence is TGTGCCAGCAGCCTACAGGGGCATGAGCAGTTCTTC. Translated: CASSLQGHEQFF.

This clone was counted at least ten times. CDR3 DNA: TGTGCCAGCAGCGTAGCCCTCTCCTACGAGCAGTACTTC. It translates to CASSVALSYEQYF. V is TRBV11-2 and J is TRBJ2-7, with D unresolved. Germline V gene sequence: CDR1 SGHAT, CDR2 FQNNGV. The CDR3 runs to 13 residues. V lost 5 bases to trimming and J lost 0 bases, with 8 bases between them.

This clone was picked up one time. The CDR3 DNA reads TGTGCCAGCAGTTACACCACCAGTACAGATACGCAGTATTTT. As protein: CASSYTTSTDTQYF. The chain uses TRBV6-6 and TRBJ2-3; D remains unclear. Trimming stripped 2 bases from V and 3 bases from J, with 9 bases between. The CDR3 runs 14 residues. CDR1 is MNHNY, CDR2 SVGAGI, per germline (reference sequence).

The chain couples TRBV12-3 or TRBV12-4 to TRBJ1-1; no reliable D call. This CDR3 region has 12 residues. Trimming cost V 3 bases and J 13 bases, with 15 bases left between them. The CDR3 region has the DNA TGTGCCAGCAGTTTGAGCGCCTACGTGGTTTTCTTT. Protein sequence: CASSLSAYVVFF.

V usage is TRBV29-1 and J usage is TRBJ2-5, with D perhaps matching TRBD1 (6 bases). V lost 6 bases and J 4 bases, leaving 12 bases between the germline ends. CDR1 is SQVTM and CDR2 is ANQGSEA in the germline V gene. The CDR3 contains 12 residues. The CDR3: CSVPGQLETQYF. The CDR3 DNA sequence: TGCAGCGTCCCCGGACAGCTAGAGACCCAGTACTTC.